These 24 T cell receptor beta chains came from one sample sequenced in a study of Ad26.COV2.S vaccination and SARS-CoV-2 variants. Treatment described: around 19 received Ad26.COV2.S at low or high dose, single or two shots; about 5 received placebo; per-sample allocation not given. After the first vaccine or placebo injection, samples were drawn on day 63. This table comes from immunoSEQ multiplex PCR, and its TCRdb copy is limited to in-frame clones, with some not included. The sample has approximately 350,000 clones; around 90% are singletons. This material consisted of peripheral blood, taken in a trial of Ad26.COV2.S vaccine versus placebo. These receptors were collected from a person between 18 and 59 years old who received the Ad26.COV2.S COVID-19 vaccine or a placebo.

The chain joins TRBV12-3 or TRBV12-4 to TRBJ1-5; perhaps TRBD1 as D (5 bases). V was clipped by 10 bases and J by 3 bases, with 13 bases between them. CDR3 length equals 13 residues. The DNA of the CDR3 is TGTGCCACAACGGGGGGTTACAATCAGCCCCAGCATTTT. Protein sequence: CATTGGYNQPQHF.

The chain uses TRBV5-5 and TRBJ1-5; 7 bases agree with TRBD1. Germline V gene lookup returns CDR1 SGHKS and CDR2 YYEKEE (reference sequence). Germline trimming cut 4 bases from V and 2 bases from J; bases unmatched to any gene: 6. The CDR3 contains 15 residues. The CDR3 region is CASSLGTARNQPQHF. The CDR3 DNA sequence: TGTGCCAGCAGCCTTGGGACAGCCCGCAATCAGCCCCAGCATTTT.

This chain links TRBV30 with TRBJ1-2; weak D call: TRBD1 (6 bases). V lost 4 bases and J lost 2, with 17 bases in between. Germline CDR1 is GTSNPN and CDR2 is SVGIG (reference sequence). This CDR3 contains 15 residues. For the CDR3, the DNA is TGTGCCTGGACGAAAACAGGGAGGCCCAACTATGGCTACACCTTC. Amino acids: CAWTKTGRPNYGYTF.

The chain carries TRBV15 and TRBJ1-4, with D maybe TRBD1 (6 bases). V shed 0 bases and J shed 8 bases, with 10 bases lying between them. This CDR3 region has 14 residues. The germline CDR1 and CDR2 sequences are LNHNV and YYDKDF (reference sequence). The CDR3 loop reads CATSRDRGREKLFF. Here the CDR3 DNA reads TGTGCCACCAGCAGAGACAGGGGCAGGGAAAAACTGTTTTTT.

The CDR3 region is CASSLDWNTEAFF. The DNA for the CDR3 is TGTGCCAGCAGCCTGGACTGGAACACTGAAGCTTTCTTT. The chain carries TRBV11-3 and TRBJ1-1; D is ambiguous. V lost 5 bases and J 1 base, leaving 8 bases between the germline ends. The CDR3 is 13 amino acids. Looked up from germline, CDR1 is SGHNT and CDR2 is YENEEA.

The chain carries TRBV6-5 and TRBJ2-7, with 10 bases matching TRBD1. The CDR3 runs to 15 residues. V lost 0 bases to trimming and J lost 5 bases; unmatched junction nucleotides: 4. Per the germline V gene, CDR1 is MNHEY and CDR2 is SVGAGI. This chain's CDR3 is CASSYSRDRGHEQYF. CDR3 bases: TGTGCCAGCAGTTACTCTCGGGACAGGGGCCACGAGCAGTACTTC.

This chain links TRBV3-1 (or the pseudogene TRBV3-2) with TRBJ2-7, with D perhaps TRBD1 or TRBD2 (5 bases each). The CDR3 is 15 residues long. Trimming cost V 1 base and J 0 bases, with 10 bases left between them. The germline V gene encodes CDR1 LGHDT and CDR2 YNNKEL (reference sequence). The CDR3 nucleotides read TGTGCCAGCAGCCAAGTCCGGGACCCCTCCTACGAGCAGTACTTC. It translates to CASSQVRDPSYEQYF.

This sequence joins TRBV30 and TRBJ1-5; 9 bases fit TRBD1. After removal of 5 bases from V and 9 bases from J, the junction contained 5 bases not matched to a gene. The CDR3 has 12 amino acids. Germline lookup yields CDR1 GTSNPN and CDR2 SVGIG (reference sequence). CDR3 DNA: TGTGCCTGGGACAGGGGGAACGGGCCCCAGCATTTT. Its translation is CAWDRGNGPQHF.

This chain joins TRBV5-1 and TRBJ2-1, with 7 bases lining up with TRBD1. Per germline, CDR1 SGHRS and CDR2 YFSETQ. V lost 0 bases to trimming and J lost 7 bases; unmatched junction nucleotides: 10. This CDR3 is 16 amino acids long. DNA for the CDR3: TGCGCCAGCAGCTTGGTTATAGGGGGCCCGGGAAATGAGCAGTTCTTC. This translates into CASSLVIGGPGNEQFF.

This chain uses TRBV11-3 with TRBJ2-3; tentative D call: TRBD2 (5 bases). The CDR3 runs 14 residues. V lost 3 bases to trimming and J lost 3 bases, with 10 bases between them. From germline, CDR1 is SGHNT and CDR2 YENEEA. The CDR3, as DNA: TGTGCCAGCAGCTTGGGGAGTTGGACAGATACGCAGTATTTT. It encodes CASSLGSWTDTQYF.

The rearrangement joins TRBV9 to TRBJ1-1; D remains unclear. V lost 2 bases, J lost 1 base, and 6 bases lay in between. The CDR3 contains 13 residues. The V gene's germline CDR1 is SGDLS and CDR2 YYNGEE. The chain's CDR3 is CASSVSQNTEAFF. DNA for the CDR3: TGTGCCAGCAGCGTTTCCCAGAACACTGAAGCTTTCTTT.

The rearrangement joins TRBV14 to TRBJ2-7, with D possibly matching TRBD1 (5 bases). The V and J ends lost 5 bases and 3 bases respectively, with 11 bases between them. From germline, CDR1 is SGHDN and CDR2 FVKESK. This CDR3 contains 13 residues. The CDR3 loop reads CASSGHQDYEQYF. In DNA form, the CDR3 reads TGTGCCAGCAGCGGACACCAGGACTACGAGCAGTACTTC.

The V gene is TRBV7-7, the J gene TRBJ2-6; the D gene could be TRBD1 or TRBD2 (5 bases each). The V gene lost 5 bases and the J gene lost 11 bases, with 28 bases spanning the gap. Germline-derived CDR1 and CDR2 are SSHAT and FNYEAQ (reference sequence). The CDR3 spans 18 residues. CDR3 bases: TGTGCCAGCAGCCGGGGCGGTAAGTGCCACAAAGTCGGGCACGTCCTGACTTTC. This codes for CASSRGGKCHKVGHVLTF.

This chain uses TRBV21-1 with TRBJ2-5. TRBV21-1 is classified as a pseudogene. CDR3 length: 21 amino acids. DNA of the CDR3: TGTGCCAGCAGCAAAGGGGAAGATCTTCCATTTTTCGGCTCGTACCAAGAGACCCAGTACTTC. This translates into CASSKGEDLPFFGSYQETQYF.

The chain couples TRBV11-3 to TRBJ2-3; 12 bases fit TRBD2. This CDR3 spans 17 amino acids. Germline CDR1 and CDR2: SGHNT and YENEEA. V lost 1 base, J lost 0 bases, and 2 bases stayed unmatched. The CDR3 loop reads CASSLGGTSGSTDTQYF. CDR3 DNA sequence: TGTGCCAGCAGCTTAGGAGGGACTAGCGGGAGCACAGATACGCAGTATTTT.

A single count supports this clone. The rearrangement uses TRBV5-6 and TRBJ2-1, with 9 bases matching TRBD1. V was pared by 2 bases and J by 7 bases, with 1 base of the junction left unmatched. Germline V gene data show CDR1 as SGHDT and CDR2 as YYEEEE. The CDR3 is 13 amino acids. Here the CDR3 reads CASSLQGANEQFF. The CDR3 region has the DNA TGTGCCAGCAGCTTACAGGGGGCTAATGAGCAGTTCTTC.

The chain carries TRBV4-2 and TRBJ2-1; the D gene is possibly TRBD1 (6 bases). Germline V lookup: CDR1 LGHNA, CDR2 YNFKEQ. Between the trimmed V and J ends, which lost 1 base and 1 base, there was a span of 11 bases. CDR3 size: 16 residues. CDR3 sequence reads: CASSQAFQGSYNEQFF. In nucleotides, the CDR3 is TGTGCCAGCAGCCAAGCGTTTCAGGGGTCCTACAATGAGCAGTTCTTC.

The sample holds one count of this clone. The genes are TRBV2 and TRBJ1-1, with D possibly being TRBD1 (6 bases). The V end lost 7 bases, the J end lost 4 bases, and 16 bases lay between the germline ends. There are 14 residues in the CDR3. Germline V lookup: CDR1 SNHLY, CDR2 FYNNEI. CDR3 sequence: CASMGTWQGTEAFF. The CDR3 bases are TGTGCCAGCATGGGGACATGGCAGGGCACTGAAGCTTTCTTT.

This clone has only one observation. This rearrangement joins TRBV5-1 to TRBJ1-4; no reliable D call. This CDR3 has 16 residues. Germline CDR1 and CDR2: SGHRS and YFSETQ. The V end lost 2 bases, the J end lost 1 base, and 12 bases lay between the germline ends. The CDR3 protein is CASSFLGDLTNEKLFF. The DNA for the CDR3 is TGCGCCAGCAGCTTCCTGGGAGATTTAACTAATGAAAAACTGTTTTTT.

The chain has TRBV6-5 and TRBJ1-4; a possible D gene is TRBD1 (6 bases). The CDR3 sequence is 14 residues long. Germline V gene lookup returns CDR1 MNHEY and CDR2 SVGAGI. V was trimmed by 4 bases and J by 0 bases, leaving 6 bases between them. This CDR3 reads CASSWTATNEKLFF. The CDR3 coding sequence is TGTGCCAGCAGTTGGACAGCAACTAATGAAAAACTGTTTTTT.

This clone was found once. The CDR3 region is CSVKGQGAGGELFF. CDR3 in DNA: TGCAGCGTTAAAGGACAGGGGGCCGGCGGGGAGCTGTTTTTT. The gene calls are TRBV29-1 and TRBJ2-2; 11 positions match TRBD1. Germline CDR1 reads SQVTM; CDR2 reads ANQGSEA. This CDR3 contains 14 residues. V dropped 5 bases and J dropped 7; count of bases not matched to a gene: 6.

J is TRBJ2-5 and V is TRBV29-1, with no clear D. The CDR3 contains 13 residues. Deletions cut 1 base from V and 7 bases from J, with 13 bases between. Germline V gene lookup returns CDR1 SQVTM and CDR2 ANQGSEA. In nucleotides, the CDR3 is TGCAGCGTTGAAGTAACTACGTCCGGGACCCAGTACTTC. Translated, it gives CSVEVTTSGTQYF. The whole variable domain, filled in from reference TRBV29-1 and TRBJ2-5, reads SAVISQKPSRDICQRGTSLTIQCQVDSQVTMMFWYRQQPGQSLTLIATANQGSEATYESGFVIDKFPISRPNLTFSTLTVSNMSPEDSSIYLCSVEVTTSGTQYFGPGTRLLVL.

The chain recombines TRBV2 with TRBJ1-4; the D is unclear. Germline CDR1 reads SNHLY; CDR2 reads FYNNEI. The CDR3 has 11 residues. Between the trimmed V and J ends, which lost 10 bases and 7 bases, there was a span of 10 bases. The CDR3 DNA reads TGTGCCACTCAGGAGGGTGAAAAACTGTTTTTT. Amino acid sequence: CATQEGEKLFF.

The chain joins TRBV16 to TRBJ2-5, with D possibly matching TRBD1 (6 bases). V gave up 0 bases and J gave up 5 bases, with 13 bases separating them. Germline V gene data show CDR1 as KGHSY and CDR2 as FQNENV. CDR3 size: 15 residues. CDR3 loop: CASSQSRTVGETQYF. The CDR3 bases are TGTGCCAGCAGCCAATCCCGGACAGTTGGGGAGACCCAGTACTTC.